This entry lists 4 T cell receptor beta chains sequenced from one sample in a study of shared clonotypes between healthy human individuals. TCRdb keeps only in-frame clones here, not all; method: immunoSEQ multiplex PCR. The sample lists some 2,500,000 clones; over 85% were seen once. Source material: naive CD4+ T cells from PBMCs. This sample's subset: CD45RA+ positively selected. These TCRs come from a man aged 18 to 30 in good health. Some clones in this sample may be carry-over from other donors' samples.

This chain links TRBV6-1 with TRBJ1-1; D gene uncertain. Looked up from germline, CDR1 is MNHNS and CDR2 is SASEGT. Trimming removed 3 bases at V and 10 bases at J, with 12 bases between. The CDR3 spans 12 residues. The CDR3, as DNA: TGTGCCAGCAGTGAGCCCAGGCAAGGAGCTTTCTTT. This gives the protein CASSEPRQGAFF.

The chain is built from TRBV25-1 and TRBJ2-3, with D unresolved. CDR3 length: 15 residues. The germline V and J ends were trimmed by 1 base and 1 base, with 9 bases remaining between them. Germline V gives CDR1 MGHDK, CDR2 SYGVNS. CDR3 DNA sequence: TGTGCCAGCAGTGAATTTGTGGAGCGCACAGATACGCAGTATTTT. It specifies CASSEFVERTDTQYF.

With regard to this clone: Other DNA sequences from this sample encode an identical CDR3 as well. The rearrangement links TRBV5-1 to TRBJ2-3; 7 bases are a match to TRBD2. The CDR3 loop spans 14 amino acids. Germline lookup yields CDR1 SGHRS and CDR2 YFSETQ. V was pared by 0 bases and J by 6 bases, with 4 bases of the junction left unmatched. CDR3 bases: TGCGCCAGCAGCTTGGGACTAGCATCCGATACGCAGTATTTT. Translated: CASSLGLASDTQYF.

This rearrangement joins TRBV5-4 to TRBJ2-3; TRBD2 might be the D (8 bases). This CDR3 spans 15 amino acids. CDR1 SGHNT and CDR2 YYREEE come from the germline V gene (reference sequence). V lost 4 bases and J lost 4, with 16 bases in between. The CDR3 loop is CASSAQGRGADTQYF. The CDR3 DNA reads as TGTGCCAGCAGCGCACAGGGGCGGGGGGCAGATACGCAGTATTTT.